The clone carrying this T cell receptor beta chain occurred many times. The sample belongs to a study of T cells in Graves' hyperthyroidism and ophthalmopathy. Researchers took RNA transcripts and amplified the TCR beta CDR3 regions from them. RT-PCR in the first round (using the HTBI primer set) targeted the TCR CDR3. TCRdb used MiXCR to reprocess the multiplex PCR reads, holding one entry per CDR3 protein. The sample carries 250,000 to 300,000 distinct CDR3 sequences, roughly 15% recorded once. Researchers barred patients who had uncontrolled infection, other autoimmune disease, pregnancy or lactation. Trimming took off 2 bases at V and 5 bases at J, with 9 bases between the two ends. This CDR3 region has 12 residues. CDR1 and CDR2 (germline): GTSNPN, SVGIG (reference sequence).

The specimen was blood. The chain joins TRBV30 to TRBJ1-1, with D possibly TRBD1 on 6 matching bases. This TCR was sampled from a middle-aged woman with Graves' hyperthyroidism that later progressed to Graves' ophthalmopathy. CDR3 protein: CAWSRGATEAFF. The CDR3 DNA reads TGTGCCTGGAGTCGGGGGGCAACTGAAGCTTTCTTT.